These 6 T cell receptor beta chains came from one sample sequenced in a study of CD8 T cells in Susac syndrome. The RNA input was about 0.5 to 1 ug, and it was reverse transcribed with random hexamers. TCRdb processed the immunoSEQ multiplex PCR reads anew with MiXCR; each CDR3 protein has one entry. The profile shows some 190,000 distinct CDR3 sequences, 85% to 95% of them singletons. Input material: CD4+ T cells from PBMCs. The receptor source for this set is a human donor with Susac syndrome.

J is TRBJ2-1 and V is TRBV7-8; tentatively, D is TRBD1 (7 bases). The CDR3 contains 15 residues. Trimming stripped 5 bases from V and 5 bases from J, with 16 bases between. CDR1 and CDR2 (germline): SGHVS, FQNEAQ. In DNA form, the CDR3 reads TGTGCCAGCAGCCTAGGCGGGACAGCTGACAATGAGCAGTTCTTC. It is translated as CASSLGGTADNEQFF.

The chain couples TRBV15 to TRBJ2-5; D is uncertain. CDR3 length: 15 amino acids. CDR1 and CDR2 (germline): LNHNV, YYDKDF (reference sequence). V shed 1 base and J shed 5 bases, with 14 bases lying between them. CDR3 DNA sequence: TGTGCCACCAGCAGAGTTGGACCCTCCCGGGAGACCCAGTACTTC. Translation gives CATSRVGPSRETQYF.

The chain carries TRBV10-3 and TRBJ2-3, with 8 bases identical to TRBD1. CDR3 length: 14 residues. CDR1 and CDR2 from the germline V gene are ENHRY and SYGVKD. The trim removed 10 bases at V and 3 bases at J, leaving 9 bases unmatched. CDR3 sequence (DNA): TGTGCCACCCGACAGGGGCAGAGAACAGATACGCAGTATTTT. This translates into CATRQGQRTDTQYF.

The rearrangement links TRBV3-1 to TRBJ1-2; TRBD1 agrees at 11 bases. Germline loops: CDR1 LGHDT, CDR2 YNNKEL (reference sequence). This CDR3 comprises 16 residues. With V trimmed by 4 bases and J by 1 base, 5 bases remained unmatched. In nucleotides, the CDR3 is TGTGCCAGCAGCCTAGGACAGGGGGCTCTTAACTATGGCTACACCTTC. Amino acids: CASSLGQGALNYGYTF.

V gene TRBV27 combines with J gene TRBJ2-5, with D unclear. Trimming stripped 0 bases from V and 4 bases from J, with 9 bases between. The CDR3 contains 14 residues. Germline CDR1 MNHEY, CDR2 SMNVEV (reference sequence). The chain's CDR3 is CASSLSGTPETQYF. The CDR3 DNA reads TGTGCCAGCAGTTTATCGGGTACCCCAGAGACCCAGTACTTC.

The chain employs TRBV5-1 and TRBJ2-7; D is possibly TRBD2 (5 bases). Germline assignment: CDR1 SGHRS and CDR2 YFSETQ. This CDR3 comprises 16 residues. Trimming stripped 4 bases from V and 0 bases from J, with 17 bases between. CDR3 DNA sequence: TGCGCCAGCAGCGCCCCGCCGGGAAAGGGCTCCTACGAGCAGTACTTC. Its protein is CASSAPPGKGSYEQYF. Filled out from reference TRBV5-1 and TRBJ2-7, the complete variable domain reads KAGVTQTPRYLIKTRGQQVTLSCSPISGHRSVSWYQQTPGQGLQFLFEYFSETQRNKGNFPGRFSGRQFSNSRSEMNVSTLELGDSALYLCASSAPPGKGSYEQYFGPGTRLTVT.